A selection of T cell receptor beta chains follows, all from one sample in a study of cytomegalovirus exposure and HLA in healthy donors. Repertoires were generated with immunoSEQ multiplex PCR, while TCRdb's copy carries only in-frame clones and drops some. The sample records 100,000 or so clones, about three quarters being singletons. Sequencing was performed on PBMCs. All receptors derive from a female donor in good health and CMV-seronegative. Both conserved end residues are part of each CDR3. A D gene is named only where the DNA matches it firmly. Where a row states a size, it is once, few, many or the class of an expanded clone; other rows omit it.

v_gene	d_gene	abundance	j_gene	CDR3aa	CDR3nt
TRBV18	.	.	TRBJ2-5	CASSHNRERETQYF	TGTGCCAGCTCACATAACAGGGAAAGAGAGACCCAGTACTTC
TRBV6-1	.	few	TRBJ2-2	CASSLSTGPTGELFF	TGTGCCAGCAGCCTAAGCACAGGTCCCACCGGGGAGCTGTTTTTT
TRBV2	.	.	TRBJ2-7	CASSGGLLRSEQYF	TGTGCCAGCAGTGGGGGACTGCTAAGATCCGAGCAGTACTTC
TRBV9	.	.	TRBJ1-6	CASSASLSSPLHF	TGTGCCAGCAGCGCCTCCCTAAGTTCACCCCTCCACTTT
TRBV4-1	TRBD2	.	TRBJ2-1	CASSQDASRAGGGYNEQFF	TGCGCCAGCAGCCAAGATGCTAGTCGGGCGGGGGGGGGCTACAATGAGCAGTTCTTC
TRBV6-6	.	.	TRBJ1-1	CASREGPGTEAFF	TGTGCCAGCCGGGAGGGGCCGGGCACTGAAGCTTTCTTT
TRBV6-5	.	.	TRBJ2-7	CASSGLGRSYEQYF	TGTGCCAGCAGTGGACTTGGACGCTCCTACGAGCAGTACTTC
TRBV2	TRBD2	few	TRBJ2-4	CASSTGGLKKNIQYF	TGTGCCAGCAGTACGGGGGGGTTGAAAAAAAACATTCAGTACTTC
TRBV6-5	.	.	TRBJ1-3	CASSYTGGNTIYF	TGTGCCAGCAGTTACACAGGGGGAAACACCATATATTTT
TRBV5-4	TRBD2	.	TRBJ2-1	CASRLAGAYNEQFF	TGTGCCAGCCGACTAGCGGGGGCCTACAATGAGCAGTTCTTC
TRBV19	.	.	TRBJ1-2	CASCEAGSYGYTF	TGTGCCAGTTGTGAGGCGGGATCCTATGGCTACACCTTC
TRBV27	.	.	TRBJ2-1	CASSLEGPYNEQFF	TGTGCCAGCAGTTTAGAGGGTCCCTACAATGAGCAGTTCTTC
TRBV9	.	.	TRBJ2-1	CASSPLLASSYNEQFF	TGTGCCAGCAGCCCCCTGCTAGCGAGCTCCTACAATGAGCAGTTCTTC
TRBV23-1	.	.	TRBJ1-1	CASSQMGEGQLRMYTEAFF	TGCGCCAGCAGTCAAATGGGAGAAGGACAGCTCCGGATGTACACTGAAGCTTTCTTT
TRBV9	.	.	TRBJ2-7	CASSATSRGYEQYF	TGTGCCAGCAGCGCCACGAGCCGAGGCTACGAGCAGTACTTC
TRBV11-2	.	.	TRBJ2-7	CASSPNPLAYEQYF	TGTGCCAGCAGCCCAAACCCTCTAGCCTACGAGCAGTACTTC
TRBV19	TRBD2	once	TRBJ2-1	CASREIGLAGAYNEQFF	TGTGCCAGTAGGGAAATAGGACTAGCGGGGGCCTACAATGAGCAGTTCTTC
TRBV5-8	.	.	TRBJ1-2	CASSLDRAGVSGYTF	TGTGCCAGCAGCCTGGATCGGGCGGGGGTCAGTGGCTACACCTTC
TRBV14	TRBD1	.	TRBJ1-1	CASSQEGDRGRGTEAFF	TGTGCCAGCAGCCAAGAAGGGGACAGGGGGCGCGGCACTGAAGCTTTCTTT
TRBV5-4	TRBD2	once	TRBJ2-7	CASSHLGTLAGGQSYEQYF	TGTGCCAGCAGCCATTTGGGGACCCTCGCGGGGGGTCAATCCTACGAGCAGTACTTC
TRBV5-4	.	.	TRBJ2-7	CASSSGYEQYF	TGTGCCAGCAGTTCGGGCTACGAGCAGTACTTC
TRBV10-3	.	.	TRBJ1-1	CAISESRGRTTEAFF	TGTGCCATCAGTGAGTCGAGAGGGAGAACCACTGAAGCTTTCTTT
TRBV27	.	.	TRBJ1-2	CASSLGGGFYGYTF	TGTGCCAGCAGCCTTGGCGGGGGATTCTATGGCTACACCTTC
TRBV5-6	TRBD2	.	TRBJ2-1	CASRINGLASNNEQFF	TGTGCCAGCAGAATAAATGGACTAGCGTCCAACAATGAGCAGTTCTTC
TRBV5-6	TRBD1	.	TRBJ1-1	CASGLITGVKRTEAFF	TGTGCCAGCGGGCTTATAACAGGGGTGAAGAGGACTGAAGCTTTCTTT
TRBV6-6	TRBD1	.	TRBJ1-5	CASSGYRGDSNQPQHF	TGTGCCAGCAGTGGATACAGGGGGGATAGCAATCAGCCCCAGCATTTT
TRBV2	.	.	TRBJ2-1	CASTRRAGGNNEQFF	TGTGCCAGCACCCGGCGGGCAGGGGGGAACAATGAGCAGTTCTTC
TRBV6-1	.	.	TRBJ2-7	CASSVGGPSYEQYF	TGTGCCAGCAGTGTTGGGGGCCCTTCCTACGAGCAGTACTTC
TRBV7-9	TRBD1	.	TRBJ1-2	CASSPKGDRTGYTF	TGTGCCAGCAGCCCAAAAGGGGACAGGACGGGCTACACCTTC
TRBV19	.	.	TRBJ2-1	CATGMRGYNEQFF	TGTGCCACGGGTATGAGGGGGTACAATGAGCAGTTCTTC
TRBV4-3	TRBD1	.	TRBJ2-5	CASSQDGPGGGETQYF	TGCGCCAGCAGCCAAGATGGGCCAGGGGGCGGAGAGACCCAGTACTTC
TRBV18	.	.	TRBJ1-3	CASSPGAAVSGNTIYF	TGTGCCAGCTCACCTGGGGCCGCCGTCTCTGGAAACACCATATATTTT
TRBV7-9	TRBD1	.	TRBJ2-7	CASSLVGTAYEQYF	TGTGCCAGCAGCTTAGTCGGGACAGCCTACGAGCAGTACTTC
TRBV27	TRBD2	.	TRBJ2-3	CASSRLAGGTSTDTQYF	TGTGCCAGCAGCCGTCTAGCGGGGGGGACTAGCACAGATACGCAGTATTTT
TRBV6-1	.	.	TRBJ2-3	CASSEEEEGTYTDTQYF	TGTGCCAGCAGTGAAGAAGAAGAGGGGACTTACACAGATACGCAGTATTTT
TRBV10-2	.	.	TRBJ2-7	CASGQQYEQYF	TGCGCCAGCGGACAGCAATACGAGCAGTACTTC
TRBV6-5	.	once	TRBJ1-2	CASGYGGYGYTF	TGTGCCAGCGGTTACGGCGGTTATGGCTACACCTTC
TRBV27	.	once	TRBJ1-5	CASSPQGGGNQPQHF	TGTGCCAGCAGCCCACAGGGAGGGGGCAATCAGCCCCAGCATTTT
TRBV29-1	.	.	TRBJ2-3	CSVHYPGHRDTQYF	TGCAGCGTCCACTATCCGGGACACAGAGATACGCAGTATTTT
TRBV9	TRBD2	once	TRBJ2-5	CASSMSGGAGETQYF	TGTGCCAGCAGCATGAGCGGGGGGGCCGGAGAGACCCAGTACTTC
TRBV4-1	TRBD1	.	TRBJ1-1	CASSLGQAGTEAFF	TGCGCCAGCAGCCTTGGACAGGCGGGGACTGAAGCTTTCTTT
TRBV6-5	.	.	TRBJ2-5	CASSDGQSQETQYF	TGTGCCAGCAGTGATGGGCAGTCCCAAGAGACCCAGTACTTC
TRBV7-9	.	.	TRBJ2-3	CASSLESRRTQYF	TGTGCCAGCAGCTTGGAGTCCCGGCGGACGCAGTATTTT
TRBV2	.	.	TRBJ1-5	CASSEAPDTYQQPQHF	TGTGCCAGCAGTGAAGCGCCGGACACATACCAACAGCCCCAGCATTTT
TRBV7-9	TRBD1	once	TRBJ2-7	CSSSPRDRGTYEQYF	TGTTCCAGCAGCCCCCGGGACAGGGGCACCTACGAGCAGTACTTC
TRBV6-1	.	few	TRBJ2-7	CASSELADYEQYF	TGTGCCAGCAGTGAATTGGCAGACTACGAGCAGTACTTC
TRBV11-3	.	.	TRBJ1-1	CASGNSGTEAFF	TGTGCCAGCGGAAACAGTGGGACAGAAGCTTTCTTT
TRBV5-4	.	few	TRBJ1-1	CASSLTGGTEAFF	TGTGCCAGCAGCTTGACGGGGGGCACTGAAGCTTTCTTT
TRBV20-1	.	.	TRBJ2-1	CSATHQDEQFF	TGCAGTGCCACCCACCAGGATGAGCAGTTCTTC
TRBV5-1	TRBD1	once	TRBJ2-5	CASSLAAGGLGETQYF	TGCGCCAGCAGCTTGGCGGCAGGGGGCTTGGGGGAGACCCAGTACTTC
TRBV27	.	.	TRBJ2-5	CASRSPYQETQYF	TGTGCCAGCAGGAGCCCGTACCAAGAGACCCAGTACTTC
TRBV7-2	TRBD2	.	TRBJ2-3	CASSLGLAGQDTQYF	TGTGCCAGCAGCCTCGGACTAGCGGGGCAGGATACGCAGTATTTT
TRBV11-2	.	.	TRBJ2-7	CASKGPNEQYF	TGTGCCAGCAAGGGGCCGAATGAGCAGTACTTC
TRBV19	TRBD1	.	TRBJ1-6	CASRRPGQGNSPLHF	TGTGCCAGTAGGAGACCGGGACAGGGGAATTCACCCCTCCACTTT